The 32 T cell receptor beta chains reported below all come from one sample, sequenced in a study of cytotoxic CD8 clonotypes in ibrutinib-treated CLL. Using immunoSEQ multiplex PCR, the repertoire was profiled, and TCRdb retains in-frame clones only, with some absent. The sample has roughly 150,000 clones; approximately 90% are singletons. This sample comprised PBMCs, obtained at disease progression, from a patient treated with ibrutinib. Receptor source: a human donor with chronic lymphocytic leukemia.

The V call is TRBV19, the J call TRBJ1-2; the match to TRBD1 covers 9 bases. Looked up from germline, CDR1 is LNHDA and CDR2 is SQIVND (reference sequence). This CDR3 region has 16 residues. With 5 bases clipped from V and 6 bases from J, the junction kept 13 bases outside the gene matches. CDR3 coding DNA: TGTGCCAGTAGTCAAACAGGGGGCGGCGGTCGTCATGGCTACACCTTC. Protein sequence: CASSQTGGGGRHGYTF.

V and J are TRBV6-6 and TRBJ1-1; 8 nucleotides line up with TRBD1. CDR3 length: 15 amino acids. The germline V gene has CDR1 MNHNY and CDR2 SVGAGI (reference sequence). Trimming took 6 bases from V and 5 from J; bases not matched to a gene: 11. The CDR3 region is CASRYTQGARTEAFF. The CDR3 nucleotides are TGTGCCAGCAGATATACCCAGGGGGCGCGAACTGAAGCTTTCTTT.

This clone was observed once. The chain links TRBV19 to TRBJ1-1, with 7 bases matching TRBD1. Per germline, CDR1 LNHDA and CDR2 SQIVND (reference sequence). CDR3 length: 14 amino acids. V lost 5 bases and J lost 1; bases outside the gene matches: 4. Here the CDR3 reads CASSPRDRNTEAFF. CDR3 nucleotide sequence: TGTGCCAGTAGTCCCCGGGACAGGAACACTGAAGCTTTCTTT.

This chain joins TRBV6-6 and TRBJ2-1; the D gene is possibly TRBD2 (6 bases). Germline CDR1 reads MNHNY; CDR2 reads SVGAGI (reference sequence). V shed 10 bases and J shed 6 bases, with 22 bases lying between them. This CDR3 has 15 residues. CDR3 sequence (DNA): TGTGCCACAGGAGGAGGGACGGATTGGTTCAATGAGCAGTTCTTC. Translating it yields CATGGGTDWFNEQFF.

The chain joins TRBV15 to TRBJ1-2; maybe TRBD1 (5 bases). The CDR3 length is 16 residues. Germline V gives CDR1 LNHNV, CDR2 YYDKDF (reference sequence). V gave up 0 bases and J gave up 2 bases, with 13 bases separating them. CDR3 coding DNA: TGTGCCACCAGCAGAGATCCTCCGGGACGGAACTATGGCTACACCTTC. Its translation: CATSRDPPGRNYGYTF.

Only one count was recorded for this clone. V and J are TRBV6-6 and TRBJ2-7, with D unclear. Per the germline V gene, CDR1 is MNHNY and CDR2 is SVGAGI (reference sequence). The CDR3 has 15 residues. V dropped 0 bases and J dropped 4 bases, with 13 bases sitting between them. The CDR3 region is CASSYSARNGYEQYF. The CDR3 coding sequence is TGTGCCAGCAGTTACTCAGCCAGGAATGGATACGAGCAGTACTTC.

CDR3: CASTQGMGFTEAFF. The CDR3 coding sequence is TGCGCCAGCACCCAGGGCATGGGTTTCACTGAAGCTTTCTTT. The chain joins TRBV4-1 to TRBJ1-1; D possibly corresponds to TRBD1 (5 bases). V gave up 7 bases and J gave up 4 bases, with 16 bases separating them. This CDR3 has 14 residues. Germline V CDR1 and CDR2: MGHRA, YSYEKL.

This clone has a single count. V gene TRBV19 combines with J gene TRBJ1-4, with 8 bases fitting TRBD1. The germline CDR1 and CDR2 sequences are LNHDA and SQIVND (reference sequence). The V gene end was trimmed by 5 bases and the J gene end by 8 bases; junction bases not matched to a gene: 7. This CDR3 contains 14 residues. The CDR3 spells CASSPTGAREKLFF. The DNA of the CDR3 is TGTGCCAGTAGTCCGACAGGGGCGCGGGAAAAACTGTTTTTT. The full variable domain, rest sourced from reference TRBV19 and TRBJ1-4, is DGGITQSPKYLFRKEGQNVTLSCEQNLNHDAMYWYRQDPGQGLRLIYYSQIVNDFQKGDIAEGYSVSREKKESFPLTVTSAQKNPTAFYLCASSPTGAREKLFFGSGTQLSVL.

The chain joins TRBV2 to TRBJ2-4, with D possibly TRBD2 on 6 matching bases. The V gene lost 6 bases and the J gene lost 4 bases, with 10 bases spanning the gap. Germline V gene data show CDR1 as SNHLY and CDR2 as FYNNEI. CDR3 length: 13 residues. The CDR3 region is CASRVRGKNIQYF. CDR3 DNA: TGTGCCAGCAGGGTACGGGGGAAAAACATTCAGTACTTC.

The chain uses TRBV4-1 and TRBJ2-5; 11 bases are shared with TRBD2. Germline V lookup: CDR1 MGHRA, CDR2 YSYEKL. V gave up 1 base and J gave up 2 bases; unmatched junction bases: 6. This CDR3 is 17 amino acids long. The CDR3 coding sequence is TGCGCCAGCAGCCAAGGCATAGCGGGAGGGGGACAAGAGACCCAGTACTTC. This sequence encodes CASSQGIAGGGQETQYF.

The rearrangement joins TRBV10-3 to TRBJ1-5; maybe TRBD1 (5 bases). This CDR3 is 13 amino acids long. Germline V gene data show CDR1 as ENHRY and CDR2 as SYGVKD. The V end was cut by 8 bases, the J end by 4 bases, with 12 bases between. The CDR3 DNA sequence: TGTGCCATCTGCAGGGAAGAGAATCAGCCCCAGCATTTT. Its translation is CAICREENQPQHF.

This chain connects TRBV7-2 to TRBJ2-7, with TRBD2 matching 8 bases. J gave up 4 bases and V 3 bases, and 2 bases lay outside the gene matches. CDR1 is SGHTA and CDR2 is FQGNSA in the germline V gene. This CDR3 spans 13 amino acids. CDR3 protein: CASSFIAGYEQYF. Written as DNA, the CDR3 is TGTGCCAGCAGCTTTATAGCGGGGTACGAGCAGTACTTC. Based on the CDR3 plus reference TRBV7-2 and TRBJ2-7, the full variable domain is GAGVSQSPSNKVTEKGKDVELRCDPISGHTALYWYRQSLGQGLEFLIYFQGNSAPDKSGLPSDRFSAERTGGSVSTLTIQRTQQEDSAVYLCASSFIAGYEQYFGPGTRLTVT.

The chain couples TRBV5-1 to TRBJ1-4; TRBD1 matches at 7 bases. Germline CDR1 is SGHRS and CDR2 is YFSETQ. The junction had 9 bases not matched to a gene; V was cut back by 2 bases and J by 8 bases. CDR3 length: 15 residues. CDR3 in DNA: TGCGCCAGCAGCTTAAGGACAGGCCGGGGCGAAAAACTGTTTTTT. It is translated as CASSLRTGRGEKLFF.

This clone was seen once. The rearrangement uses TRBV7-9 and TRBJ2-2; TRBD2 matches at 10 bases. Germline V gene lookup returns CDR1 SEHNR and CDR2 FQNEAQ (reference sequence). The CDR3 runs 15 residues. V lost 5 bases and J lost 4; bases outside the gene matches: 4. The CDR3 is CASSKLAGVTGELFF. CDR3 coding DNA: TGTGCCAGCAGCAAGCTAGCGGGAGTCACCGGGGAGCTGTTTTTT.

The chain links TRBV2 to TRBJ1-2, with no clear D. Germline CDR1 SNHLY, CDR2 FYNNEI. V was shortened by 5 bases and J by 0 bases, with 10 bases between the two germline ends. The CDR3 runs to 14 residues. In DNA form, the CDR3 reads TGTGCCAGCAGTCAGGACGGGGCTAACTATGGCTACACCTTC. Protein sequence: CASSQDGANYGYTF. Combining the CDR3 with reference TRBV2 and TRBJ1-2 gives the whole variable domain EPEVTQTPSHQVTQMGQEVILRCVPISNHLYFYWYRQILGQKVEFLVSFYNNEISEKSEIFDDQFSVERPDGSNFTLKIRSTKLEDSAMYFCASSQDGANYGYTFGSGTRLTVV.

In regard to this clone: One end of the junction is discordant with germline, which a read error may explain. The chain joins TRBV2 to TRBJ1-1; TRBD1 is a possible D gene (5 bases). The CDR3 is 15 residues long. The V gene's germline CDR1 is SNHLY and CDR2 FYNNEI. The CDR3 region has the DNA TGTGCCAGCAGGGAAGGGGTTGCGGGGTCTACTGAAGCTTTCTTT. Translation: CASREGVAGSTEAFF. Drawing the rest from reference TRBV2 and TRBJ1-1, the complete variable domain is EPEVTQTPSHQVTQMGQEVILRCVPISNHLYFYWYRQILGQKVEFLVSFYNNEISEKSEIFDDQFSVERPDGSNFTLKIRSTKLEDSAMYFCASREGVAGSTEAFFGQGTRLTVV.

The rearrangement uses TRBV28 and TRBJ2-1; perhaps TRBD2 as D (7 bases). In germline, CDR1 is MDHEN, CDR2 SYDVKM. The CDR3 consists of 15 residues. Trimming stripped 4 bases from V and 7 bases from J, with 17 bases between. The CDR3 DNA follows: TGTGCCAGCAGTTCCGCGGGGAGGGGGATTAATGAGCAGTTCTTC. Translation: CASSSAGRGINEQFF.

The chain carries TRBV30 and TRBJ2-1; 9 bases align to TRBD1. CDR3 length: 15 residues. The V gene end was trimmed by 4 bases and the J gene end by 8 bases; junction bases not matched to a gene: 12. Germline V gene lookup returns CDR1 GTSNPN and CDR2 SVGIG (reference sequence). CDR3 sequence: CAWTRPGTGSHEQFF. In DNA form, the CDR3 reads TGTGCCTGGACCCGCCCAGGGACAGGGAGCCATGAGCAGTTCTTC.

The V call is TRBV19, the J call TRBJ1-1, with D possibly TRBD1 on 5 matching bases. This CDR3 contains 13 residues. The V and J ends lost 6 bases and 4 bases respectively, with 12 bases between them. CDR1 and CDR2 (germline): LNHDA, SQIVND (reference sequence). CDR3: CASSMGRGTEAFF. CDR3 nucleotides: TGTGCCAGTAGCATGGGTAGGGGCACTGAAGCTTTCTTT.

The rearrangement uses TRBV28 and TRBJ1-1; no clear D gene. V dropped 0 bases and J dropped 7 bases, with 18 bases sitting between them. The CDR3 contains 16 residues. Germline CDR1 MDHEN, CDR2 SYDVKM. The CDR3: CASSLWAPGPQFEAFF. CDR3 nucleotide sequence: TGTGCCAGCAGTTTATGGGCTCCCGGGCCCCAGTTTGAAGCTTTCTTT.

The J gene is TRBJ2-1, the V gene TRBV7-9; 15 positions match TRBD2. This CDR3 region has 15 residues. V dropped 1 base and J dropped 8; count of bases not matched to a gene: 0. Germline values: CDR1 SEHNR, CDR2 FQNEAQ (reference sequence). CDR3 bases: TGTGCCAGCAGCTTAGGGACTAGCGGGAGGGATGAGCAGTTCTTC. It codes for CASSLGTSGRDEQFF.

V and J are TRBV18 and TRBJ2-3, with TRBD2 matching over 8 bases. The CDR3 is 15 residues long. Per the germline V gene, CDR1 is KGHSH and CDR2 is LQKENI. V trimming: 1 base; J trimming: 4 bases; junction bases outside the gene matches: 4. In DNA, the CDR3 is TGTGCCAGCTCACCACAGCGGGAGAAACCAGATACGCAGTATTTT. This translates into CASSPQREKPDTQYF. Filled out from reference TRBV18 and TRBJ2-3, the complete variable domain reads NAGVMQNPRHLVRRRGQEARLRCSPMKGHSHVYWYRQLPEEGLKFMVYLQKENIIDESGMPKERFSAEFPKEGPSILRIQQVVRGDSAAYFCASSPQREKPDTQYFGPGTRLTVL.

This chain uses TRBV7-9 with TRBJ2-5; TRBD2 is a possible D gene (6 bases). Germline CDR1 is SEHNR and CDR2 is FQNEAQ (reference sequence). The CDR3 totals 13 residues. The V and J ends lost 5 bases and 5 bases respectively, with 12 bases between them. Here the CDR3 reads CASSMGLGETQYF. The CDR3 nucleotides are TGTGCCAGCAGCATGGGACTTGGGGAGACCCAGTACTTC.

The CDR3 loop is CASSREFLGNQPQHF. The CDR3 nucleotides are TGTGCCAGCAGTAGGGAGTTTTTGGGCAATCAGCCCCAGCATTTT. The chain has TRBV6-1 and TRBJ1-5; D is unresolved. The CDR3 consists of 15 residues. V lost 5 bases, J lost 2 bases, and 13 bases lay in between. CDR1 MNHNS and CDR2 SASEGT come from the germline V gene.

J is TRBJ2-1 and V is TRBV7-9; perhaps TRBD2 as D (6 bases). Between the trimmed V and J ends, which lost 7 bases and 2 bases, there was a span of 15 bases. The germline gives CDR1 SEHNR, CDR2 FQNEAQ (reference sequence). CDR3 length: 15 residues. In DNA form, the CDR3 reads TGTGCCAGCAACCCTAGGGCGGGACCCTACAATGAGCAGTTCTTC. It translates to CASNPRAGPYNEQFF. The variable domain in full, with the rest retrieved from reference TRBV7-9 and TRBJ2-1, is DTGVSQNPRHKITKRGQNVTFRCDPISEHNRLYWYRQTLGQGPEFLTYFQNEAQLEKSRLLSDRFSAERPKGSFSTLEIQRTEQGDSAMYLCASNPRAGPYNEQFFGPGTRLTVL.

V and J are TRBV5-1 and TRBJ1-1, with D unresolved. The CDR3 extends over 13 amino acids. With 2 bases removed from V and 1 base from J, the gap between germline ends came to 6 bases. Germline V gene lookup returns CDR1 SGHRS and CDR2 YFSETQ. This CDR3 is CASSFSTNTEAFF. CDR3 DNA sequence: TGCGCCAGCAGCTTCTCCACGAACACTGAAGCTTTCTTT.

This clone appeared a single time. Here the CDR3 reads CAWSTGFGETQYF. DNA for the CDR3: TGTGCCTGGAGTACAGGGTTCGGAGAGACCCAGTACTTC. The chain uses TRBV30 and TRBJ2-5; the D gene is possibly TRBD1 (6 bases). The CDR3 sequence is 13 residues long. Germline CDR1 GTSNPN, CDR2 SVGIG (reference sequence). V lost 2 bases and J lost 4, with 11 bases in between. The full variable domain, its missing parts supplied by reference TRBV30 and TRBJ2-5, is SQTIHQWPATLVQPVGSPLSLECTVEGTSNPNLYWYRQAAGRGLQLLFYSVGIGQISSEVPQNLSASRPQDRQFILSSKKLLLSDSGFYLCAWSTGFGETQYFGPGTRLLVL.

Here the CDR3 reads CASSEYGEKTYGYTF. DNA of the CDR3: TGTGCCAGCAGTGAATATGGAGAGAAGACCTATGGCTACACCTTC. The V gene is TRBV25-1, the J gene TRBJ1-2; D remains unclear. V was cut by 0 bases and J by 4 bases, with 12 bases left in between. Germline V gives CDR1 MGHDK, CDR2 SYGVNS. The CDR3 extends over 15 amino acids.

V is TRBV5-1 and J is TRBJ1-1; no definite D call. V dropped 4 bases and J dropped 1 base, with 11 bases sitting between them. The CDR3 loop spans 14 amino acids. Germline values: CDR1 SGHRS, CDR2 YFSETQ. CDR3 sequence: CASSPEGQNTEAFF. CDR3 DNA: TGCGCCAGCAGCCCGGAGGGTCAGAACACTGAAGCTTTCTTT.

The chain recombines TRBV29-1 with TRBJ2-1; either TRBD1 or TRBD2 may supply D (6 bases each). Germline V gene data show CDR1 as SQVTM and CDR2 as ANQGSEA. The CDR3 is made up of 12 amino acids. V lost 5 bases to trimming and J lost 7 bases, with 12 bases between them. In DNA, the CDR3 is TGCAGCGTTCCGGGGGCAGCGAATGAGCAGTTCTTC. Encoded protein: CSVPGAANEQFF.

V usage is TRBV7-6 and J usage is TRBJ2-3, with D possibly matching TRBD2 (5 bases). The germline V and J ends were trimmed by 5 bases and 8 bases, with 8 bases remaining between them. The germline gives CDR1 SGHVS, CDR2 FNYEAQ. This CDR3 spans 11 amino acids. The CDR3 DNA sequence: TGTGCCAGCAGCCTAAGCGGTACGCAGTATTTT. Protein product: CASSLSGTQYF.

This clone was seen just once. DNA of the CDR3: TGCGCCAGCAAGTTCGATGGGGAGACCCAGTACTTC. Protein sequence: CASKFDGETQYF. The rearrangement uses TRBV5-1 and TRBJ2-5; D call uncertain. V lost 6 bases and J lost 5, with 11 bases in between. The CDR3 is made up of 12 amino acids. Germline V CDR1 and CDR2: SGHRS, YFSETQ.